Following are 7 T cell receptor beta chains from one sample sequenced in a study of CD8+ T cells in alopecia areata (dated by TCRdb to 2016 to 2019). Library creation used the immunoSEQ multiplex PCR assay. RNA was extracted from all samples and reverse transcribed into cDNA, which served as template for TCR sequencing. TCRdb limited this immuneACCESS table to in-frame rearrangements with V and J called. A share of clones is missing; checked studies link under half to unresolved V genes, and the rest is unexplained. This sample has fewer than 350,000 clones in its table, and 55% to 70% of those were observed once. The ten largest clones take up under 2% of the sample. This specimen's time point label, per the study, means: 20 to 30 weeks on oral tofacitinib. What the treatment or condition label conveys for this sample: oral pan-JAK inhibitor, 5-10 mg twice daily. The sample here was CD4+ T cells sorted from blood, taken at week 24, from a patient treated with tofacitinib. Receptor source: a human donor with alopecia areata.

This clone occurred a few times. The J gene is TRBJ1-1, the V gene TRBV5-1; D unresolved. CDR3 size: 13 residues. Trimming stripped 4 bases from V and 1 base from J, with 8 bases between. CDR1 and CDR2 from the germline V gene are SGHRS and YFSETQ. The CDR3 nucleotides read TGCGCCAGCAGCCCTCGACAGAACACTGAAGCTTTCTTT. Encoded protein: CASSPRQNTEAFF.

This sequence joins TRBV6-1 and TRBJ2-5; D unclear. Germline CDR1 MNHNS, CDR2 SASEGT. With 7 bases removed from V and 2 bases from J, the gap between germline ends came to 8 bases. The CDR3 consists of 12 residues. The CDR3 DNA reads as TGTGCCAGCACCGGGCCGCAAGAGACCCAGTACTTC. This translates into CASTGPQETQYF.

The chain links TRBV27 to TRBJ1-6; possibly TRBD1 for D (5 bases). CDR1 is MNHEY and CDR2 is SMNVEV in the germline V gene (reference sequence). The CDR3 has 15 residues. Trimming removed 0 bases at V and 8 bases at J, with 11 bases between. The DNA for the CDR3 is TGTGCCAGCAGTTTATCGATTGCGGGGGATTCACCCCTCCACTTT. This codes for CASSLSIAGDSPLHF.

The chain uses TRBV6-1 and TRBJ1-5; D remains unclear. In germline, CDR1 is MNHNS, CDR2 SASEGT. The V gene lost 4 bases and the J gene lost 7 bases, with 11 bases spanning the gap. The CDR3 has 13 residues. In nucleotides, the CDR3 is TGTGCCAGCAGTGGGGTGAGAAGCCAGCCCCAGCATTTT. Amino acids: CASSGVRSQPQHF.

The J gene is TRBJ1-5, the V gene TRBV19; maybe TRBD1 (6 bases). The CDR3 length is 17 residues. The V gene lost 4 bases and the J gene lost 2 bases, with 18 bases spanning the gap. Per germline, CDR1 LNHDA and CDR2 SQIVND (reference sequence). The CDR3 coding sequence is TGTGCCAGTAGTACGACGGACAGCGCCAGGGGCAATCAGCCCCAGCATTTT. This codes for CASSTTDSARGNQPQHF.

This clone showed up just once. The CDR3 DNA reads as TGTGCCAGCAGCTTGAGACTAGCGGGGGAAGAGACCCAGTACTTC. It encodes CASSLRLAGEETQYF. The V and J genes are TRBV5-4 and TRBJ2-5, with TRBD2 matching 12 bases. Trimming at V came to 1 base and at J to 3 bases, leaving 1 base not matched to a gene. Germline CDR1 SGHNT, CDR2 YYREEE (reference sequence). CDR3 length: 15 residues.

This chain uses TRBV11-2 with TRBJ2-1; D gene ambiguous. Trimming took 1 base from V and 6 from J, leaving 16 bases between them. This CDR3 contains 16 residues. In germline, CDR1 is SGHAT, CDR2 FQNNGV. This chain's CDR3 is CASSLGYRQVRNEQFF. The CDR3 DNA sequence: TGTGCCAGCAGCTTAGGTTATCGGCAGGTCCGCAATGAGCAGTTCTTC.